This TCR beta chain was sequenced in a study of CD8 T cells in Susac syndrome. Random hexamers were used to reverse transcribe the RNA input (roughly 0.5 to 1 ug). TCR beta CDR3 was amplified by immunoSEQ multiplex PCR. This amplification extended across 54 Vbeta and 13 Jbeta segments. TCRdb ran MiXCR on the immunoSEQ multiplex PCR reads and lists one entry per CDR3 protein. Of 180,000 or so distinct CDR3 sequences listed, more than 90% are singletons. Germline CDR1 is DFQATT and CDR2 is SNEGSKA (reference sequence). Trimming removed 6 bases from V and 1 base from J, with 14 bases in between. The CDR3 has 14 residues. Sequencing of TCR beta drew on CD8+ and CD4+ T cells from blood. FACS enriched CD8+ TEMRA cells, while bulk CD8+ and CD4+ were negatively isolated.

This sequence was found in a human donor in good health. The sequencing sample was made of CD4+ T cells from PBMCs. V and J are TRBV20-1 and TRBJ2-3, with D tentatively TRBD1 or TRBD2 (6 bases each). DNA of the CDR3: TGCAGTGCACCTACTAGGGGGGGCACAGATACGCAGTATTTT. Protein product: CSAPTRGGTDTQYF.